These 29 T cell receptor beta chains originate from one sample sequenced in a study of blood T cell repertoires in COVID-19. This table comes from immunoSEQ multiplex PCR, and its TCRdb copy is limited to in-frame clones, with some not included. The table includes nearly 250,000 clones, roughly 85% detected once. The sample was PBMCs or T cells enriched from blood (not recorded which). These receptors were obtained from a woman aged 50 to 60 with acute COVID-19.

The chain joins TRBV5-1 to TRBJ1-6; TRBD1 aligns across 7 bases. CDR3 size: 15 residues. CDR1 is SGHRS, CDR2 YFSETQ, per germline. J was trimmed by 13 bases and V by 1 base; bases with no gene match: 11. The CDR3 region has the DNA TGCGCCAGCAGCTTGACAGGGGACGGACCGAATCCCCTCCACTTT. As protein: CASSLTGDGPNPLHF.

This clone was seen just once. The chain employs TRBV5-1 and TRBJ1-2, with a tentative D call TRBD1 (6 bases). The CDR3 totals 14 residues. CDR1 SGHRS and CDR2 YFSETQ come from the germline V gene. The V end was cut by 4 bases, the J end by 5 bases, with 15 bases between. The CDR3 nucleotides read TGCGCCAGCAGCACCGACAGGCCCTCGTATGGCTACACCTTC. It encodes CASSTDRPSYGYTF.

The genes are TRBV2 and TRBJ2-1, with D tentatively TRBD1 (7 bases). Germline CDR1 is SNHLY and CDR2 is FYNNEI. Trimming took 10 bases from V and 8 from J, leaving 21 bases between them. This CDR3 is built from 14 residues. Here the CDR3 DNA reads TGTGCCACGCGACAGGGACTCCCTGGGGATGAGCAGTTCTTC. Amino acid sequence: CATRQGLPGDEQFF.

This chain uses TRBV6-2 or TRBV6-3 with TRBJ1-3; no clear D. V dropped 2 bases and J dropped 0 bases, with 11 bases sitting between them. The CDR3 runs to 16 residues. Looked up from germline, CDR1 is MNHEY and CDR2 is SVGEGT. CDR3 amino acids: CASSYSGESSGNTIYF. The DNA for the CDR3 is TGTGCCAGCAGTTACAGCGGGGAGAGCTCTGGAAACACCATATATTTT.

V is TRBV5-6 and J is TRBJ1-2; the D gene is possibly TRBD1 (6 bases). Germline-derived CDR1 and CDR2 are SGHDT and YYEEEE. The CDR3 loop spans 15 amino acids. The V and J ends lost 0 bases and 2 bases respectively, with 11 bases between them. CDR3 protein: CASSLEVQGNYGYTF. CDR3 in DNA: TGTGCCAGCAGCTTGGAAGTTCAGGGGAACTATGGCTACACCTTC.

V is TRBV7-9 and J is TRBJ2-2, with D unresolved. The V and J ends lost 4 bases and 5 bases respectively, with 5 bases between them. In germline, CDR1 is SEHNR, CDR2 FQNEAQ (reference sequence). The CDR3 consists of 12 residues. CDR3 sequence reads: CASSYSTGELFF. CDR3 DNA sequence: TGTGCCAGCAGCTATAGTACCGGGGAGCTGTTTTTT.

V and J are TRBV4-3 and TRBJ2-3; D perhaps matches TRBD2 (5 bases). Between the trimmed V and J ends, which lost 4 bases and 4 bases, there was a span of 12 bases. The CDR3 contains 14 residues. The germline gives CDR1 LGHNA, CDR2 YSLEER. The chain's CDR3 is CASSRASSADTQYF. In DNA form, the CDR3 reads TGCGCCAGCAGCCGAGCTAGCTCCGCAGATACGCAGTATTTT.

As for this clone: This sample also contains other DNA sequences that code for the same CDR3. The chain recombines TRBV12-3 or TRBV12-4 with TRBJ2-7, with TRBD1 matching 7 bases. J gave up 4 bases and V 4 bases, and 4 bases lay outside the gene matches. The CDR3 sequence is 13 residues long. This chain's CDR3 is CASSSLQGYEQYF. In DNA, the CDR3 is TGTGCCAGCAGTTCGCTACAGGGGTACGAGCAGTACTTC.

This clone appeared a single time. The chain carries TRBV18 and TRBJ2-3; the match to TRBD1 covers 7 bases. CDR1 and CDR2 from the germline V gene are KGHSH and LQKENI. V was clipped by 2 bases and J by 2 bases; unmatched bases: 4. The CDR3 totals 15 residues. CDR3 DNA sequence: TGTGCCAGCTCACCAGAGGGACAGTCCACAGATACGCAGTATTTT. It yields the protein CASSPEGQSTDTQYF. The complete variable domain, with remaining parts taken from reference TRBV18 and TRBJ2-3, reads NAGVMQNPRHLVRRRGQEARLRCSPMKGHSHVYWYRQLPEEGLKFMVYLQKENIIDESGMPKERFSAEFPKEGPSILRIQQVVRGDSAAYFCASSPEGQSTDTQYFGPGTRLTVL.

The V and J genes are TRBV12-3 or TRBV12-4 and TRBJ2-1; TRBD1 matches at 7 bases. Trimming took 5 bases from V and 8 from J; bases not matched to a gene: 6. This CDR3 contains 13 residues. CDR3 sequence: CASSITGADEQFF. The CDR3 DNA sequence: TGTGCCAGCAGTATTACAGGGGCGGATGAGCAGTTCTTC.

A note on this clone: The same CDR3 can be traced to other DNA sequences in this sample. The gene calls are TRBV29-1 and TRBJ1-1; D gene uncertain. Germline V gives CDR1 SQVTM, CDR2 ANQGSEA. The CDR3 runs 11 residues. Trimming left V 4 bases short and J 0 bases short, with 3 bases between. This CDR3 reads CSVVLNTEAFF. CDR3 coding DNA: TGCAGCGTTGTCTTGAACACTGAAGCTTTCTTT.

The chain joins TRBV3-1 (or the pseudogene TRBV3-2) to TRBJ1-3; weak D call: TRBD1 (5 bases). This CDR3 comprises 17 residues. Germline lookup yields CDR1 LGHDT and CDR2 YNNKEL (reference sequence). With 4 bases removed from V and 3 bases from J, the gap between germline ends came to 19 bases. CDR3 nucleotide sequence: TGTGCCAGCAGCCTACTTAATAGGGGCGCGTTTGGAAACACCATATATTTT. It translates to CASSLLNRGAFGNTIYF.

The chain has TRBV3-1 (or the pseudogene TRBV3-2) and TRBJ2-3; no clear D. The CDR3 sequence is 13 residues long. With 4 bases removed from V and 6 bases from J, the gap between germline ends came to 11 bases. From germline, CDR1 is LGHDT and CDR2 YNNKEL (reference sequence). For the CDR3, the DNA is TGTGCCAGCAGCCCGGTCTCCGGTGATACGCAGTATTTT. Translation gives CASSPVSGDTQYF.

V and J are TRBV30 and TRBJ1-3; no clear D gene. V was pared by 7 bases and J by 0 bases, with 10 bases between. CDR3 length equals 13 residues. Germline V gene data show CDR1 as GTSNPN and CDR2 as SVGIG (reference sequence). The CDR3 loop reads CAFAGSSGNTIYF. The CDR3, as DNA: TGTGCCTTCGCTGGGAGCTCTGGAAACACCATATATTTT.

The chain recombines TRBV7-2 with TRBJ2-1, with D perhaps matching TRBD2 (6 bases). From germline, CDR1 is SGHTA and CDR2 FQGNSA. The V and J ends lost 1 base and 0 bases respectively, with 19 bases between them. The CDR3 spans 19 residues. CDR3 coding DNA: TGTGCCAGCAGCTTAGAAAGTTTCGGACTACCGAGCTCCTACAATGAGCAGTTCTTC. Translated: CASSLESFGLPSSYNEQFF.

CDR3 sequence reads: CASSMGQNNQPQHF. The CDR3 DNA sequence: TGTGCCAGCAGCATGGGACAGAATAATCAGCCCCAGCATTTT. V is TRBV6-5 and J is TRBJ1-5; 7 bases line up with TRBD1. Germline CDR1 reads MNHEY; CDR2 reads SVGAGI. CDR3 length: 14 residues. Trimming cost V 6 bases and J 4 bases; bases outside gene matches: 6.

This chain connects TRBV11-2 to TRBJ1-2; D not certain. CDR3 length equals 15 residues. Trimming shortened V by 4 bases and J by 8 bases, and 20 bases separated the two germline ends. Germline assignment: CDR1 SGHAT and CDR2 FQNNGV. The CDR3 sequence: CASSYDGTLDSGYTF. CDR3 nucleotides: TGTGCCAGCAGCTACGACGGTACCCTAGATTCCGGCTACACCTTC.

V and J are TRBV6-5 and TRBJ1-2; no reliable D call. The CDR3 is 15 residues long. Trimming took 0 bases from V and 0 from J, leaving 8 bases between them. Germline assignment: CDR1 MNHEY and CDR2 SVGAGI. The CDR3, as DNA: TGTGCCAGCAGTTACTCGAAGGGAGCTAACTATGGCTACACCTTC. Protein: CASSYSKGANYGYTF.

V gene TRBV6-5 combines with J gene TRBJ2-3; 11 nucleotides agree with TRBD2. The CDR3 is made up of 15 amino acids. The V gene end was trimmed by 5 bases and the J gene end by 1 base; junction bases not matched to a gene: 2. CDR1 is MNHEY, CDR2 SVGAGI, per germline. CDR3 sequence: CASSMGLAGTDTQYF. Written as DNA, the CDR3 is TGTGCCAGCAGTATGGGACTAGCGGGCACAGATACGCAGTATTTT.

The chain combines TRBV7-2 with TRBJ1-5, with 7 bases fitting TRBD1. Germline V gene lookup returns CDR1 SGHTA and CDR2 FQGNSA. This CDR3 is 16 amino acids long. With V trimmed by 1 base and J by 0 bases, 3 bases remained unmatched. CDR3 DNA sequence: TGTGCCAGCAGCTTAGGGACAGGAGGTAGCAATCAGCCCCAGCATTTT. It is translated as CASSLGTGGSNQPQHF.

V gene TRBV9 combines with J gene TRBJ1-2, with D uncertain. This CDR3 region has 13 residues. The germline V gene has CDR1 SGDLS and CDR2 YYNGEE. Deletions cut 0 bases from V and 5 bases from J, with 8 bases between. CDR3 protein: CASSVEEGYGYTF. The CDR3, as DNA: TGTGCCAGCAGCGTAGAGGAGGGTTATGGCTACACCTTC.

This clone has just one count. This chain uses TRBV19 with TRBJ2-5; D possibly corresponds to TRBD1 (6 bases). The CDR3 is 14 amino acids. The germline CDR1 and CDR2 sequences are LNHDA and SQIVND (reference sequence). Trimming took off 6 bases at V and 1 base at J, with 12 bases between the two ends. The CDR3 spells CASSNGQIQETQYF. The CDR3 nucleotides read TGTGCCAGTAGCAATGGACAGATCCAAGAGACCCAGTACTTC.

The rearrangement joins TRBV14 to TRBJ2-2, with D uncertain. The CDR3 runs 12 residues. Between the trimmed V and J ends, which lost 2 bases and 6 bases, there was a span of 4 bases. The germline CDR1 and CDR2 sequences are SGHDN and FVKESK. DNA for the CDR3: TGTGCCAGCAGCCAATATGCCGGGGAGCTGTTTTTT. Its translation: CASSQYAGELFF.

The V and J genes are TRBV4-2 and TRBJ1-1; 9 bases fit TRBD1. The germline V gene has CDR1 LGHNA and CDR2 YNFKEQ. Unmatched junction bases numbered 15, after V lost 0 bases and J lost 4 bases. The CDR3 consists of 19 residues. The CDR3 region is CASSQEGLRWGQGGTEAFF. The CDR3 bases are TGTGCCAGCAGCCAAGAAGGGCTGCGGTGGGGACAGGGAGGCACTGAAGCTTTCTTT.

V is TRBV5-1 and J is TRBJ2-1; D gene ambiguous. V gave up 0 bases and J gave up 9 bases, with 10 bases separating them. The CDR3 spans 13 residues. CDR1 is SGHRS and CDR2 is YFSETQ in the germline V gene. The CDR3 coding sequence is TGCGCCAGCAGCTTGGGTCGGTTGAGTGAGCAGTTCTTC. Its translation: CASSLGRLSEQFF.

V gene TRBV24-1 combines with J gene TRBJ1-5, with D possibly TRBD1 on 5 matching bases. V was shortened by 9 bases and J by 0 bases, with 20 bases between the two germline ends. The CDR3 is 17 amino acids. Germline V gives CDR1 KGHDR, CDR2 SFDVKD. The CDR3 is CATAPGGRGYSNQPQHF. For the CDR3, the DNA is TGTGCCACCGCCCCTGGGGGGAGGGGATATAGCAATCAGCCCCAGCATTTT.

This chain uses TRBV7-8 with TRBJ1-4; 7 bases line up with TRBD1. V shed 6 bases, J shed 5 bases, and the junction held 12 bases outside the gene matches. The CDR3 is 16 amino acids. Looked up from germline, CDR1 is SGHVS and CDR2 is FQNEAQ. The CDR3 region is CASSRRGGGGNEKLFF. The CDR3 nucleotides read TGTGCCAGCAGTCGGCGGGGTGGAGGGGGCAATGAAAAACTGTTTTTT.

V gene TRBV7-2 combines with J gene TRBJ2-1; D might be TRBD1 (6 bases). Germline-derived CDR1 and CDR2 are SGHTA and FQGNSA. Trimming cost V 5 bases and J 3 bases, with 20 bases left between them. This CDR3 region has 17 residues. CDR3 loop: CASSDLGQQKYYNEQFF. The CDR3 DNA reads TGTGCCAGCAGCGACCTCGGACAGCAGAAGTACTACAATGAGCAGTTCTTC.

The chain combines TRBV3-1 (or the pseudogene TRBV3-2) with TRBJ1-5; 8 bases map to TRBD1. This CDR3 region has 17 residues. Germline-derived CDR1 and CDR2 are LGHDT and YNNKEL (reference sequence). V gave up 3 bases and J gave up 4 bases; unmatched junction bases: 11. As DNA, the CDR3 is TGTGCCAGCAGCCACCCTGGGACAGGTACTTATAATCAGCCCCAGCATTTT. Translation gives CASSHPGTGTYNQPQHF.